The sequence of this TCR beta chain was determined in a study of a mutant IDH1 vaccine in newly diagnosed glioma. Noted time point: week 47, end of study. Mutant IDH1 20-mer peptide, at 300 ug, made up each vaccine dose, with topical imiquimod. The germline V gene encodes CDR1 LNHDA and CDR2 SQIVND (reference sequence). The CDR3 covers 13 residues. Between the trimmed V and J ends, which lost 6 bases and 1 base, there was a span of 9 bases. The data were produced by immunoSEQ multiplex PCR, yet TCRdb's version contains in-frame clones alone and is incomplete. In the table there are 50,000 to 55,000 clones, roughly two thirds of which are singletons. As for this clone: Its antigen is still unknown.

This chain connects TRBV19 to TRBJ1-1; D is perhaps TRBD1 (6 bases). The input for sequencing was peripheral blood mononuclear cells (PBMCs), taken from a glioma patient whose treatment included an IDH1 peptide vaccine. The clonotype comes from a man aged 35 to 55 with glioma. Some clones in this sample may be carry-over from other donors' samples. CDR3 in amino acids: CASRGGQNTEAFF. CDR3 DNA sequence: TGTGCCAGTAGGGGGGGCCAGAACACTGAAGCTTTCTTT.